The 21 T cell receptor beta chains given below trace back to one sample, sequenced in a study of CD8+ T cells in alopecia areata (dated by TCRdb to 2016 to 2019). The time point label here, explained by the study, means: roughly 26 weeks on oral tofacitinib. Reading the label with the study, this specimen's treatment or condition is: oral pan-JAK inhibitor, 5-10 mg twice daily. The library was obtained by the immunoSEQ multiplex PCR assay. For TCR sequencing, RNA was extracted from every sample and reverse transcribed into cDNA to serve as template. TCRdb's version of the immuneACCESS table is confined to in-frame rearrangements and falls short of the full clone set. An unresolved V gene accounts for under half of the shortfall where checked; the remainder is of unknown origin. The sample table lists 200,000 or so clones, roughly 60% of them with a count of one. In total, the top ten clones hold about 5.5% of the sample.

The specimen was CD4+ T cells sorted from blood, collected at week 24, from a patient treated with tofacitinib. These TCRs come from a human donor with alopecia areata.

CDR3 in amino acids: CASSSGAGSETQYF. The CDR3 DNA follows: TGCGCCAGCAGCTCCGGAGCGGGATCAGAGACCCAGTACTTC. This sequence joins TRBV5-1 and TRBJ2-5; 7 bases are a match to TRBD2. Per germline, CDR1 SGHRS and CDR2 YFSETQ. The J segment lost 4 bases and the V segment lost 3 bases, leaving 6 bases of the junction unmatched. CDR3 length: 14 residues.

The table lists this clone with a count of one. V usage is TRBV5-1 and J usage is TRBJ2-5; D ambiguous. The germline V gene has CDR1 SGHRS and CDR2 YFSETQ. Trimming took 2 bases from V and 2 from J, leaving 4 bases between them. The CDR3 is 12 amino acids. The CDR3 region has the DNA TGCGCCAGCAGCTTCCAGCAAGAGACCCAGTACTTC. It specifies CASSFQQETQYF.

The chain links TRBV29-1 to TRBJ1-5; D perhaps matches TRBD1 (5 bases). Germline CDR1 SQVTM, CDR2 ANQGSEA. Trimming shortened V by 4 bases and J by 6 bases, and 16 bases separated the two germline ends. The CDR3 consists of 14 residues. The CDR3: CSVGGRAAGQPQHF. The CDR3 nucleotides read TGCAGCGTTGGGGGCAGGGCGGCGGGTCAGCCCCAGCATTTT.

Only a few counts were recorded for this clone. This chain links TRBV4-2 with TRBJ1-6, with TRBD1 matching over 7 bases. Germline V gives CDR1 LGHNA, CDR2 YNFKEQ. This CDR3 is 15 amino acids long. J gave up 8 bases and V 4 bases, and 8 bases lay outside the gene matches. The CDR3: CASSRNRGKDSPLHF. The DNA of the CDR3 is TGTGCCAGCAGCCGAAACAGGGGAAAGGATTCACCCCTCCACTTT.

This sequence joins TRBV7-3 and TRBJ2-7, with D hard to call. Germline CDR1 reads SGHTA; CDR2 reads FQGTGA. Trimming left V 1 base short and J 2 bases short, with 9 bases between. The CDR3 spans 14 residues. Here the CDR3 reads CASSLNPGAYEQYF. The CDR3 DNA reads TGTGCCAGCAGCTTAAATCCAGGTGCCTACGAGCAGTACTTC.

The CDR3 DNA follows: TGTGCCAGCAGTCCGCGACTAGCGGGAGAACGCAATGAGCAGTTCTTC. It specifies CASSPRLAGERNEQFF. The chain is built from TRBV28 and TRBJ2-1; 12 bases fit TRBD2. The CDR3 runs to 16 residues. The ends lost 5 bases at V and 6 bases at J; junction bases unmatched: 8. Germline CDR1 reads MDHEN; CDR2 reads SYDVKM. Complete variable domain (other parts from reference TRBV28 and TRBJ2-1): DVKVTQSSRYLVKRTGEKVFLECVQDMDHENMFWYRQDPGLGLRLIYFSYDVKMKEKGDIPEGYSVSREKKERFSLILESASTNQTSMYLCASSPRLAGERNEQFFGPGTRLTVL.

This rearrangement joins TRBV9 to TRBJ2-1; TRBD2 agrees at 12 bases. J lost 2 bases, V lost 0 bases, and 6 bases had no gene match. Germline lookup yields CDR1 SGDLS and CDR2 YYNGEE. CDR3 length equals 18 residues. In DNA, the CDR3 is TGTGCCAGCAGCGTAGTTGCGTCTAGCGGGGGGGCCTACAATGAGCAGTTCTTC. It yields the protein CASSVVASSGGAYNEQFF.

This clone was recorded a few times. V and J are TRBV7-8 and TRBJ1-5; no reliable D call. The V end was cut by 5 bases, the J end by 0 bases, with 11 bases between. This CDR3 is 15 amino acids long. Germline CDR1 and CDR2: SGHVS and FQNEAQ. The CDR3 DNA is TGTGCCAGCAGCCCGGGGATGATTAGCAATCAGCCCCAGCATTTT. Its protein is CASSPGMISNQPQHF.

The chain couples TRBV10-3 to TRBJ2-2; 10 bases fit TRBD2. After removal of 7 bases from V and 5 bases from J, the junction contained 4 bases not matched to a gene. Germline V gene sequence: CDR1 ENHRY, CDR2 SYGVKD. CDR3 length: 14 residues. The CDR3: CAIKLAGSTGELFF. CDR3 bases: TGTGCCATCAAACTAGCGGGATCAACCGGGGAGCTGTTTTTT.

V gene TRBV10-3 combines with J gene TRBJ2-5; 7 bases line up with TRBD1. The CDR3 contains 14 residues. Germline-derived CDR1 and CDR2 are ENHRY and SYGVKD. V lost 2 bases, J lost 1 base, and 1 base stayed unmatched. CDR3 DNA: TGTGCCATCAGTGAGGGGACAGTCCAAGAGACCCAGTACTTC. Its translation is CAISEGTVQETQYF.

The chain couples TRBV28 to TRBJ1-5; D may be TRBD1 (6 bases). Germline loops: CDR1 MDHEN, CDR2 SYDVKM. The V end lost 7 bases, the J end lost 2 bases, and 12 bases lay between the germline ends. The CDR3 runs 14 residues. The CDR3: CASNQGTRNQPQHF. The CDR3, as DNA: TGTGCCAGCAACCAGGGGACCCGCAATCAGCCCCAGCATTTT. Full variable domain (rest looked up from reference TRBV28 and TRBJ1-5): DVKVTQSSRYLVKRTGEKVFLECVQDMDHENMFWYRQDPGLGLRLIYFSYDVKMKEKGDIPEGYSVSREKKERFSLILESASTNQTSMYLCASNQGTRNQPQHFGDGTRLSIL.

This rearrangement joins TRBV7-9 to TRBJ2-5; D is uncertain. CDR3 length: 11 residues. V was pared by 5 bases and J by 9 bases, with 10 bases between. The germline V gene has CDR1 SEHNR and CDR2 FQNEAQ (reference sequence). DNA for the CDR3: TGTGCCAGCAGCCTCGAGAGAGCCCAGTACTTC. It yields the protein CASSLERAQYF.

V is TRBV28 and J is TRBJ1-2; TRBD1 aligns across 9 bases. The CDR3 length is 16 residues. Germline V gene data show CDR1 as MDHEN and CDR2 as SYDVKM. Losses at the gene ends were 5 bases for V and 8 bases for J; bases not matched to a gene: 15. Here the CDR3 DNA reads TGTGCCAGCAGTCCCCCGGGACAGGGTTTAGTCAACGGCTACACCTTC. Its protein product is CASSPPGQGLVNGYTF.

V and J are TRBV10-3 and TRBJ1-2, with D possibly being TRBD1 (5 bases). Germline V gene sequence: CDR1 ENHRY, CDR2 SYGVKD. V was cut by 0 bases and J by 6 bases, with 11 bases left in between. The CDR3 has 14 residues. This CDR3 reads CAISESQGLDGYTF. The CDR3 DNA sequence: TGTGCCATCAGTGAGTCGCAGGGTTTGGATGGCTACACCTTC.

The chain has TRBV25-1 and TRBJ2-3; TRBD1 matches 8 bases. V gave up 2 bases and J gave up 4 bases; unmatched junction bases: 2. In germline, CDR1 is MGHDK, CDR2 SYGVNS. This CDR3 contains 14 residues. The CDR3 sequence: CASSEQGAADTQYF. The CDR3 region has the DNA TGTGCCAGCAGTGAACAGGGGGCTGCAGATACGCAGTATTTT.

This clone was counted between two and nine times. The gene calls are TRBV29-1 and TRBJ2-3; D is unresolved. Trimming pared 7 bases from V and 4 bases from J, leaving 12 bases between. Germline loops: CDR1 SQVTM, CDR2 ANQGSEA. The CDR3 runs 12 residues. CDR3 region: CSANRDPDTQYF. The CDR3 DNA sequence: TGCAGCGCGAACAGAGACCCAGATACGCAGTATTTT.

This clone has just a few counts. The gene calls are TRBV29-1 and TRBJ2-5, with TRBD1 identical over 7 bases. The CDR3 is 13 residues long. The V gene end was trimmed by 5 bases and the J gene end by 5 bases; junction bases not matched to a gene: 8. Per the germline V gene, CDR1 is SQVTM and CDR2 is ANQGSEA. DNA for the CDR3: TGCAGCGTTAACAGGGGAGCCGGTGAGACCCAGTACTTC. It is translated as CSVNRGAGETQYF.

This clone was seen a few times. This chain links TRBV9 with TRBJ2-4, with unresolved D. Germline CDR1 is SGDLS and CDR2 is YYNGEE. Deletions cut 0 bases from V and 4 bases from J, with 11 bases between. The length of the CDR3 is 15 residues. The CDR3 coding sequence is TGTGCCAGCAGCGTAGACGCAGGCTCGAAAAACATTCAGTACTTC. Translation: CASSVDAGSKNIQYF.

J is TRBJ2-6 and V is TRBV4-3, with D unclear. The CDR3 extends over 16 amino acids. The ends were cut back, 2 bases at V and 1 base at J, with 9 bases in the middle. Germline lookup yields CDR1 LGHNA and CDR2 YSLEER. CDR3 in amino acids: CASSQFVASGANVLTF. The DNA of the CDR3 is TGCGCCAGCAGCCAATTCGTAGCATCTGGGGCCAACGTCCTGACTTTC.

The rearrangement uses TRBV5-1 and TRBJ2-7; 11 nucleotides agree with TRBD2. CDR3 size: 15 residues. Germline V CDR1 and CDR2: SGHRS, YFSETQ. V gave up 4 bases and J gave up 0 bases; unmatched junction bases: 3. In DNA form, the CDR3 reads TGCGCCAGCAGCCTAGCGGGGGGACCCTCCTACGAGCAGTACTTC. It encodes CASSLAGGPSYEQYF.

The chain uses TRBV4-3 and TRBJ2-7, with no clear D. Per germline, CDR1 LGHNA and CDR2 YSLEER. The CDR3 runs to 14 residues. Trimming shortened V by 0 bases and J by 5 bases, and 11 bases separated the two germline ends. CDR3 nucleotide sequence: TGCGCCAGCAGCCAAGATGGAAGGGCCCACGAGCAGTACTTC. Protein sequence: CASSQDGRAHEQYF.